This TCR beta chain derives from a study of Graves' ophthalmopathy and Graves' hyperthyroidism. Overall study findings and caveats: Detected in blood as well were most expanded thyroid clonotypes with frequency above 0.001.

Concerning this clonotype itself: Its antigen is currently unknown.

The CDR3 totals 14 residues. Germline V gives CDR1 LNHDA, CDR2 SQIVND (reference sequence). V dropped 7 bases and J dropped 2 bases, with 12 bases sitting between them. None of the included patients had other autoimmune diseases, uncontrolled infections, pregnancy or lactation, as these led to exclusion. The TCR beta CDR3 regions underwent amplification from RNA transcripts. Second-round multiplex PCR came after first-round RT-PCR with HTBI primers. One entry per CDR3 protein results from TCRdb running MiXCR on the multiplex PCR reads. This sample yields around 520,000 distinct CDR3 sequences, of which about 40% are seen a single time; approximately 4.1% belongs to the top ten.

The origin of this receptor is an adult man with Graves' hyperthyroidism. Specimen: peripheral blood or thyroid tissue (not recorded which). V usage is TRBV19 and J usage is TRBJ1-3, with a weak D call TRBD1 (5 bases). The CDR3 reads CASKEGRAGNTIYF. The CDR3 DNA reads as TGTGCCAGTAAGGAGGGGAGGGCTGGAAACACCATATATTTT. The full variable domain, completed using reference TRBV19 and TRBJ1-3, is DGGITQSPKYLFRKEGQNVTLSCEQNLNHDAMYWYRQDPGQGLRLIYYSQIVNDFQKGDIAEGYSVSREKKESFPLTVTSAQKNPTAFYLCASKEGRAGNTIYFGEGSWLTVV.